This T cell receptor beta chain stems from a study of cytomegalovirus exposure and HLA in healthy donors. Study findings and constraints: TCR beta chains numbering some 160 were designated cytomegalovirus-associated.

The CDR3 consists of 15 residues. Germline V gives CDR1 MNHNS, CDR2 SASEGT. The V gene end was trimmed by 8 bases and the J gene end by 4 bases; junction bases not matched to a gene: 6. As to this clone: Its antigen is not known.

TCRdb's copy holds only in-frame clones and misses some; the assay was immunoSEQ multiplex PCR. The data show about 150,000 clones, roughly 84% seen once. This sequence originates from a human donor in good health. V gene TRBV6-1 combines with J gene TRBJ2-6, with TRBD1 matching 9 bases. Specimen: PBMCs. The CDR3 coding sequence is TGTGCCAGCGGGACAGGACAGGGGGGGGCCAACGTCCTGACTTTC. As protein: CASGTGQGGANVLTF.